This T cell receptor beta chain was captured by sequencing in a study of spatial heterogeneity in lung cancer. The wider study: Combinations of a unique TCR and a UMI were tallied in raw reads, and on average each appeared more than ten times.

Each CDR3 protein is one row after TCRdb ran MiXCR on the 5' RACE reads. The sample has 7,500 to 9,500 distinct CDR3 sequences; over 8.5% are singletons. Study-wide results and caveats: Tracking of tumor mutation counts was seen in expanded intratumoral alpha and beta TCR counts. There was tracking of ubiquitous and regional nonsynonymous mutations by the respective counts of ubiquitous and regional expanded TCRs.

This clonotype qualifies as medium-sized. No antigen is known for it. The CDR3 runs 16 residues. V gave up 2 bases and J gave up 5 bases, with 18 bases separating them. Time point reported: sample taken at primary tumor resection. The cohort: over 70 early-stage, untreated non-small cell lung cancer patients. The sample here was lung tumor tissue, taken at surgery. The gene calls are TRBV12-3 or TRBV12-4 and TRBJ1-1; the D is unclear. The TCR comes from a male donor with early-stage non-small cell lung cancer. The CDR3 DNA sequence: TGTGCCAGCAGTTTAATCGGGTTCGGGTCGGGAACTGAAGCTTTCTTT. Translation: CASSLIGFGSGTEAFF.